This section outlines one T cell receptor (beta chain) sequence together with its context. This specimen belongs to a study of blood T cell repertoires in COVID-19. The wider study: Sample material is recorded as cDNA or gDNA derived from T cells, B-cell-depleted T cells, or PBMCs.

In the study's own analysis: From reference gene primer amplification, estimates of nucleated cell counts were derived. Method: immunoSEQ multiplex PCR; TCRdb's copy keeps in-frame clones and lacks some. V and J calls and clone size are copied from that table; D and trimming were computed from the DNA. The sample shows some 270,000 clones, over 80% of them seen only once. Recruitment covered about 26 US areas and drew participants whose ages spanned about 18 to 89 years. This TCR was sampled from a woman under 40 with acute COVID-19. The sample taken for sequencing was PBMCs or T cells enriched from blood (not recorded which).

The CDR3 sequence: CASSLGRGSGYGYTF. The CDR3 coding sequence is TGTGCCAGCAGCTTAGGACGGGGTTCGGGCTATGGCTACACCTTC. J is TRBJ1-2 and V is TRBV13; no definite D call. Germline loops: CDR1 PRHDT, CDR2 FYEKMQ (reference sequence). The CDR3 runs to 15 residues. V lost 0 bases and J lost 4, with 12 bases in between.